The 8 T cell receptor beta chains in this list originate from one sample, sequenced in a study of molecular identifiers for immune sequencing clone quantification. TCRdb fed the PCR reads into MiXCR, producing one record per CDR3 protein. Here the sample spans about 640,000 distinct CDR3 sequences, just under 20% being singletons. Specimen: naive CD8+ T cells from blood, with Jurkat cell RNA spiked in. Indicated subset: FACS-sorted CD8+CD4-CCR7+CD45RA+ naive T cells. Receptors were obtained from a human donor in good health. Some libraries in this study had Jurkat cell RNA spiked in.

About this clonotype itself: Relative to the germline gene, one junction end is altered; a read error may explain this. This rearrangement joins TRBV12-3 or TRBV12-4 to TRBJ2-4; 11 bases fit TRBD2. The CDR3 has 16 residues. The CDR3 protein is CASSSGLAVAKNVQHF. The CDR3, as DNA: TGTGCCAGCAGTTCGGGACTAGCGGTAGCCAAAAACGTTCAGCACTTC.

This clonotype was counted at least ten times. This sequence joins TRBV7-2 and TRBJ2-2; 8 bases line up with TRBD1. J was trimmed by 0 bases and V by 2 bases; bases with no gene match: 8. Germline CDR1 is SGHTA and CDR2 is FQGNSA. This CDR3 comprises 18 residues. CDR3 amino acids: CASSLYPAGGANTGELFF. The CDR3, as DNA: TGTGCCAGCAGCTTATATCCGGCAGGGGGCGCGAACACCGGGGAGCTGTTTTTT.

This clonotype occurred many times. The V gene is TRBV7-9, the J gene TRBJ1-4; 10 bases agree with TRBD1. The germline CDR1 and CDR2 sequences are SEHNR and FQNEAQ (reference sequence). The CDR3 length is 15 residues. The V gene end was trimmed by 8 bases and the J gene end by 1 base; junction bases not matched to a gene: 4. DNA for the CDR3: TGTGCCAGCCAAGACAGGGGGCGAACTAATGAAAAACTGTTTTTT. This encodes CASQDRGRTNEKLFF.

With respect to this clonotype: It may be a read error: a sequence one base away is much more abundant. The chain uses TRBV4-3 and TRBJ2-2, with D perhaps matching TRBD2 (5 bases). In germline, CDR1 is LGHNA, CDR2 YSLEER. CDR3 length equals 17 residues. In nucleotides, the CDR3 is TGCGCCAGCAGCCAAGATCCCCGGGCGCTGGGCACCGGGGAGCTGCTTTTT. Encoded protein: CASSQDPRALGTGELLF.

Points on this clonotype: A much larger clone sits a single nucleotide away, making a read error possible. V usage is TRBV7-9 and J usage is TRBJ2-4, with D unresolved. The CDR3 totals 12 residues. CDR1 is SEHNR and CDR2 is FQNEAQ in the germline V gene (reference sequence). The CDR3 nucleotides read TGTGCCGGCAGCTCCCCCCGGGTGGAGCAGTACTTC. This sequence encodes CAGSSPRVEQYF. Looking up the rest from reference TRBV7-9 and TRBJ2-4 gives the full variable domain: DTGVSQNPRHKITKRGQNVTFRCDPISEHNRLYWYRQTLGQGPEFLTYFQNEAQLEKSRLLSDRFSAERPKGSFSTLEIQRTEQGDSAMYLCAGSSPRVEQYFGAGTRLSVL.

The J gene is TRBJ2-1, the V gene TRBV10-3, with 16 bases lining up with TRBD2. The CDR3 length is 17 residues. CDR1 is ENHRY and CDR2 is SYGVKD in the germline V gene. V lost 0 bases, J lost 4 bases, and 0 bases stayed unmatched. This CDR3 is CAISESGLAGGYNEQFF. CDR3 bases: TGTGCCATCAGTGAGTCGGGACTAGCGGGGGGGTACAATGAGCAGTTCTTC.

As for this clonotype: A read error may explain this, as a much larger clone is one base away. Likely a read error: the CDR3 ends without its conserved phenylalanine or tryptophan. This sequence joins TRBV7-2 and TRBJ2-5, with D unclear. The CDR3 covers 14 residues. Trimming stripped 1 base from V and 4 bases from J, with 10 bases between. Germline values: CDR1 SGHTA, CDR2 FQGNSA. DNA for the CDR3: TGTGCCAGCAGCTTAGGACTTTCCCGAGAGACCCAGTACCTC. Translating it yields CASSLGLSRETQYL.

In its sample, this clonotype was seen many times. V is TRBV12-3 or TRBV12-4 and J is TRBJ1-1; the D is unclear. CDR3 size: 12 residues. V was trimmed by 4 bases and J by 4 bases, leaving 7 bases between them. The CDR3 nucleotides are TGTGCCAGCAGTTATAAGGGCACTGAAGCTTTCTTT. This codes for CASSYKGTEAFF.